The 5 T cell receptor beta chains listed next were all sequenced from one sample in a study of T cell repertoires in cytomegalovirus infection. A single record per CDR3 protein comes from TCRdb applying MiXCR to the reads. The sample holds 400,000 to 550,000 distinct CDR3 sequences; approximately 10% are singletons and the top ten take approximately 10%. The sequenced sample consisted of PBMCs. The receptor set was obtained from a human donor in good health (CMV status not recorded). Some clones in this sample may be carry-over from other donors' samples.

Only a few counts were recorded for this clonotype. The chain carries TRBV9 and TRBJ2-1; tentatively, D is TRBD1 (6 bases). V gave up 0 bases and J gave up 5 bases, with 12 bases separating them. This CDR3 is built from 15 residues. Germline-derived CDR1 and CDR2 are SGDLS and YYNGEE. CDR3 loop: CASSVVGTTNNEQFF. CDR3 coding DNA: TGTGCCAGCAGCGTAGTAGGGACAACAAACAATGAGCAGTTCTTC. The full variable domain, with the rest looked up from reference TRBV9 and TRBJ2-1, is DSGVTQTPKHLITATGQRVTLRCSPRSGDLSVYWYQQSLDQGLQFLIQYYNGEERAKGNILERFSAQQFPDLHSELNLSSLELGDSALYFCASSVVGTTNNEQFFGPGTRLTVL.

This rearrangement joins TRBV29-1 to TRBJ2-1; D gene ambiguous. The CDR3 covers 16 residues. The V end was cut by 3 bases, the J end by 10 bases, with 25 bases between. CDR1 and CDR2 from the germline V gene are SQVTM and ANQGSEA. CDR3 protein: CSVEVKVVLPGDEQFF. DNA for the CDR3: TGCAGCGTTGAGGTGAAGGTTGTGCTACCCGGCGACGAGCAGTTCTTC.

This clonotype was observed many times. The chain links TRBV7-9 to TRBJ1-1; D is uncertain. The V and J ends lost 5 bases and 4 bases respectively, with 23 bases between them. Per germline, CDR1 SEHNR and CDR2 FQNEAQ (reference sequence). The CDR3 runs 17 residues. CDR3 sequence reads: CASSPRPGLVLGTEAFF. For the CDR3, the DNA is TGTGCCAGCAGCCCCCGTCCGGGGTTAGTATTAGGCACTGAAGCTTTCTTT.

This clonotype occurred many times. This chain uses TRBV12-3 or TRBV12-4 with TRBJ1-2; 7 nucleotides agree with TRBD1. V was pared by 6 bases and J by 8 bases, with 12 bases of the junction left unmatched. There are 14 residues in the CDR3. The CDR3 nucleotides read TGTGCCAGCAGAAGGGACAGTCTTAGAGGAGGCTACACCTTC. Translated: CASRRDSLRGGYTF.

Ten or more counts support this clonotype. The chain is built from TRBV28 and TRBJ2-7; 11 nucleotides match TRBD2. The CDR3 is 15 residues long. Germline CDR1 and CDR2: MDHEN and SYDVKM. Trimming took 7 bases from V and 1 from J; bases not matched to a gene: 6. The CDR3 DNA is TGTGCCAGCACCCCCCTAGCGGGAGGTTCCTACGAGCAGTACTTC. It translates to CASTPLAGGSYEQYF.